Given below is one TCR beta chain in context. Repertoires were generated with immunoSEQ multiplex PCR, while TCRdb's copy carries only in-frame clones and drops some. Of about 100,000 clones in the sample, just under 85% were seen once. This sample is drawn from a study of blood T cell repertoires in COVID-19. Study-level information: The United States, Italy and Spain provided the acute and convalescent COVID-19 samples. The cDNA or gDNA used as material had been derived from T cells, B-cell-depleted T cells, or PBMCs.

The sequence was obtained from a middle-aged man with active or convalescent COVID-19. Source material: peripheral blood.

The CDR3 region is CASSKGAKESNSPLHF. The DNA for the CDR3 is TGTGCCAGCAGCAAAGGGGCGAAAGAAAGTAATTCACCCCTCCACTTT. The rearrangement links TRBV21-1 to TRBJ1-6; no check of the table's D call, TRBD1, against the DNA was made. TRBV21-1 is an annotated pseudogene. CDR3 length: 16 amino acids.